This T cell receptor beta chain emerged from a study of CD8 T cell repertoires and HIV-1 epitope variants. Looking at the study overall: T cells were stimulated with Twenty-five Gag and Nef peptides separately. Enriched T cells were co-cultured with equal autologous T cell-negative cells.

Libraries were prepared by immunoSEQ multiplex PCR; TCRdb keeps only in-frame clonotypes and omits some of them. The sample has 1,500 to 2,000 clones, about 70% seen once. This clone was recorded once. Its antigen is unidentified. The CDR3 covers 14 residues. Germline CDR1 reads LNHDA; CDR2 reads SQIVND (reference sequence). Germline trimming cut 8 bases from V and 4 bases from J; bases unmatched to any gene: 9. J is TRBJ1-2 and V is TRBV19; TRBD1 matches at 8 bases. The source of this sequence is a male donor with HIV. The sample was cultured CD8+ T cells derived from PBMCs. CDR3 protein: CASEAGGDVYGYTF. The CDR3 nucleotides are TGTGCCAGTGAGGCAGGGGGCGATGTCTATGGCTACACCTTC. The full variable domain, with the rest looked up from reference TRBV19 and TRBJ1-2, is DGGITQSPKYLFRKEGQNVTLSCEQNLNHDAMYWYRQDPGQGLRLIYYSQIVNDFQKGDIAEGYSVSREKKESFPLTVTSAQKNPTAFYLCASEAGGDVYGYTFGSGTRLTVV.